A selection of T cell receptor beta chains follows, all from one sample in a study of T cell responses to AZD1222 COVID-19 vaccine. The repertoire was sequenced with immunoSEQ multiplex PCR; TCRdb's copy has only in-frame clones and lacks some. Found here are 120,000 or so clones, over 85% of them singletons; the top ten hold 4% to 4.5%. Sequencing used peripheral blood, obtained on day 0 of AZD1222 vaccination. These receptors were obtained from an adult in good health. Both conserved end residues are part of each CDR3. The D gene is left open where the match is weak. Rows give clone size only sometimes, using once, few, many, or a class for an expanded clone.

cdr3_aa: CASSTRQSPYNEQFF
d_call: NA
v_call: TRBV14
clone_size: NA

cdr3_aa: CASSTGGAGTEAFF
d_call: TRBD1
v_call: TRBV28
clone_size: NA

cdr3_aa: CASRIASGSFMIGDTQYF
d_call: NA
v_call: TRBV5-8
clone_size: NA

cdr3_aa: CASSPLHTEAFF
d_call: NA
v_call: TRBV6-5
clone_size: few

cdr3_aa: CSVQQGAGNQPQHF
d_call: TRBD1
v_call: TRBV29-1
clone_size: NA

cdr3_aa: CSVEEASYEQYF
d_call: NA
v_call: TRBV29-1
clone_size: NA

cdr3_aa: CSGFATGDTQYF
d_call: NA
v_call: TRBV29-1
clone_size: NA

cdr3_aa: CASSAQGAAYEQYF
d_call: TRBD1
v_call: TRBV9
clone_size: NA

cdr3_aa: CASSIRGRGGNTGELFF
d_call: NA
v_call: TRBV19
clone_size: NA

cdr3_aa: CASSAGTGYDEQYF
d_call: TRBD1
v_call: TRBV10-1
clone_size: NA

cdr3_aa: CASSSLAGGLNEQFF
d_call: TRBD2
v_call: TRBV5-5
clone_size: NA

cdr3_aa: CSVGVTSTDTQYF
d_call: NA
v_call: TRBV29-1
clone_size: NA

cdr3_aa: CASSPRDSNSPLHF
d_call: TRBD1
v_call: TRBV28
clone_size: NA

cdr3_aa: CASSQDRGTRGAFF
d_call: NA
v_call: TRBV14
clone_size: NA

cdr3_aa: CSVELSGATNEKLFF
d_call: NA
v_call: TRBV29-1
clone_size: NA

cdr3_aa: CASSRSPPGPELEAFF
d_call: NA
v_call: TRBV19
clone_size: NA

cdr3_aa: CASSYLAGVNTEAFF
d_call: NA
v_call: TRBV6-6
clone_size: NA

cdr3_aa: CASSYSKGVHEQYF
d_call: NA
v_call: TRBV6-6
clone_size: once

cdr3_aa: CASSEAKRAGRGETQYF
d_call: NA
v_call: TRBV6-1
clone_size: NA

cdr3_aa: CSVESLGLREANEQFF
d_call: NA
v_call: TRBV29-1
clone_size: NA

cdr3_aa: CASRLTGGTNSPLHF
d_call: TRBD1
v_call: TRBV27
clone_size: NA

cdr3_aa: CASSLDGETEAFF
d_call: NA
v_call: TRBV5-4
clone_size: NA

cdr3_aa: CATSDSAEVLGQYF
d_call: NA
v_call: TRBV24-1
clone_size: NA

cdr3_aa: CASAGAYRFF
d_call: NA
v_call: TRBV12-3/TRBV12-4
clone_size: NA

cdr3_aa: CSGSRGGSTTDTQYF
d_call: TRBD2
v_call: TRBV29-1
clone_size: NA